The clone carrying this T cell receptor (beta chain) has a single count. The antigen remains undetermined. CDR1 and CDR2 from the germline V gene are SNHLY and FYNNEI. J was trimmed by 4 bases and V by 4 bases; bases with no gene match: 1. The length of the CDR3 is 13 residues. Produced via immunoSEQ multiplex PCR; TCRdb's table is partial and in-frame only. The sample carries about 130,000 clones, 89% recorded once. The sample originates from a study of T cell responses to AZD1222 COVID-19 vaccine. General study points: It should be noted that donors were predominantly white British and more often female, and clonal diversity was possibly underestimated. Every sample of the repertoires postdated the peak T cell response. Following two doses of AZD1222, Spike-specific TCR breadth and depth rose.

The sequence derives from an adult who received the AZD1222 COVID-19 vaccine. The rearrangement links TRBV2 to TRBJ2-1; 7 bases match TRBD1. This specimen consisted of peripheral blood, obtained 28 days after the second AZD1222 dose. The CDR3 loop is CASSAGQYNEQFF. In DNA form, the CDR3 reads TGTGCCAGCAGTGCGGGACAGTACAATGAGCAGTTCTTC.